This T cell receptor (beta chain) was observed in a study of siplizumab effects on memory and regulatory T cells. V shed 6 bases, J shed 6 bases, and the junction held 10 bases outside the gene matches. In germline, CDR1 is MNHEY, CDR2 SVGAGI. CDR3 length equals 14 residues. Here immunoSEQ multiplex PCR was the method, and the copy in TCRdb shows in-frame clones only, minus some. This sample has about 85,000 clones, with roughly 94% found just once. The receptor was derived from a human donor in good health. The chain links TRBV6-5 to TRBJ2-7; TRBD1 agrees at 8 bases. Sample: CD8+ T cells sorted from blood. CDR3 sequence reads: CASSQTGDNGEQYF. The CDR3 region has the DNA TGTGCCAGCAGCCAGACAGGGGATAATGGCGAGCAGTACTTC.